A single sample gave rise to the 5 T cell receptor beta chains below, sequenced in a study of neurological immune-mediated disorders. MiXCR, run by TCRdb on the 5' RACE reads, gives a single entry per CDR3 protein. Here the sample spans about 95,000 distinct CDR3 sequences, roughly 3.5% being singletons. The sequencing input was PBMCs. These receptors were taken from a woman under 30 with multiple sclerosis.

Ten or more counts support this clonotype. V is TRBV7-2 and J is TRBJ1-5; D perhaps matches TRBD1 (5 bases). Germline-derived CDR1 and CDR2 are SGHTA and FQGNSA. Trimming took 1 base from V and 5 from J, leaving 12 bases between them. The CDR3 has 15 residues. The CDR3 DNA reads as TGTGCCAGCAGCTTAGGTTCCGGGGACCATCAGCCCCAGCATTTT. This sequence encodes CASSLGSGDHQPQHF. The whole variable domain, remainder taken from reference TRBV7-2 and TRBJ1-5, is GAGVSQSPSNKVTEKGKDVELRCDPISGHTALYWYRQSLGQGLEFLIYFQGNSAPDKSGLPSDRFSAERTGGSVSTLTIQRTQQEDSAVYLCASSLGSGDHQPQHFGDGTRLSIL.

The chain uses TRBV11-3 and TRBJ2-7; D could derive from TRBD1 or TRBD2 (5 bases each). Trimming took off 0 bases at V and 5 bases at J, with 17 bases between the two ends. This CDR3 spans 16 amino acids. Germline loops: CDR1 SGHNT, CDR2 YENEEA. CDR3 nucleotides: TGTGCCAGCAGCTTAGATTCGTCAGGGAGTCCCCACGAGCAGTACTTC. This translates into CASSLDSSGSPHEQYF.

This clonotype was found many times. The rearrangement joins TRBV6-5 to TRBJ1-1; 9 nucleotides agree with TRBD1. The V segment lost 5 bases and the J segment 1 base; nucleotides outside the gene matches: 14. This CDR3 has 18 amino acids. CDR1 and CDR2 (germline): MNHEY, SVGAGI. In DNA, the CDR3 is TGTGCCAGCAGTACCTTACTCGGGACAGGGATCAGGAACACTGAAGCTTTCTTT. This sequence encodes CASSTLLGTGIRNTEAFF.

In this sample, this clonotype turned up many times. This chain uses TRBV6-2 or TRBV6-3 with TRBJ1-5; D not resolved. The V gene's germline CDR1 is MNHEY and CDR2 SVGEGT. V lost 1 base, J lost 5 bases, and 6 bases lay in between. CDR3 length: 13 residues. CDR3 residues: CASSYFQHQPQHF. DNA for the CDR3: TGTGCCAGCAGTTACTTCCAGCATCAGCCCCAGCATTTT.

This clonotype has a count of ten or more. The rearrangement links TRBV21-1 to TRBJ2-5; the table assigns TRBD1, which was not confirmed against the DNA. TRBV21-1 is reported as a pseudogene. The CDR3 has 13 residues. In DNA, the CDR3 is TGTGCCAGCAGCAAAGCGCTTTCGAGGGGCCAGTACTTC. It translates to CASSKALSRGQYF.